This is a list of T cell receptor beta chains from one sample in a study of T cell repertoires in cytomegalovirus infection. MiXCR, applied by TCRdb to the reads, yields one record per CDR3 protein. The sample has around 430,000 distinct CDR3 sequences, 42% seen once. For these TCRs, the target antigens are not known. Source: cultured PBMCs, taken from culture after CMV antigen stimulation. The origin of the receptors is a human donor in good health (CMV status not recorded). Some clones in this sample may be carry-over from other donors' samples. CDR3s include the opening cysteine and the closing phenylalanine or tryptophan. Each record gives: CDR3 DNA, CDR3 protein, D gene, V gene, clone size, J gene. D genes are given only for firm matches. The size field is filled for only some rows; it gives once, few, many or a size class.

cdr3_nt: TGTGCCAGCAGCTTAGCGCCGGACGGACGTGAAGCTTTCTTT
cdr3_aa: CASSLAPDGREAFF
d_call: -
v_call: TRBV7-8
clone_size: many
j_call: TRBJ1-1

cdr3_nt: TGTGCCAGCAGCTTAATGGACAGTGGCTACACCTTC
cdr3_aa: CASSLMDSGYTF
d_call: -
v_call: TRBV7-9
clone_size: -
j_call: TRBJ1-2

cdr3_nt: TGTGCCAGCAGTTACGATGGAGGGAACTACGAGCAGTACTTC
cdr3_aa: CASSYDGGNYEQYF
d_call: -
v_call: TRBV6-2/TRBV6-3
clone_size: -
j_call: TRBJ2-7

cdr3_nt: TGCAGTGCGGGGCGCCCCACAGATACGCAGTATTTT
cdr3_aa: CSAGRPTDTQYF
d_call: -
v_call: TRBV20-1
clone_size: few
j_call: TRBJ2-3

cdr3_nt: TGTGCCAGCAGTGCTGTGGGACAAGAGACCCAGTACTTC
cdr3_aa: CASSAVGQETQYF
d_call: -
v_call: TRBV6-1
clone_size: -
j_call: TRBJ2-5

cdr3_nt: TGTGCCAGCAGTTTATCGGGAAGCAATGGCTACACCTTC
cdr3_aa: CASSLSGSNGYTF
d_call: -
v_call: TRBV12-3/TRBV12-4
clone_size: -
j_call: TRBJ1-2

cdr3_nt: TGTGCCAGCAGCAAAGGGGATGAGCAGTTCTTC
cdr3_aa: CASSKGDEQFF
d_call: -
v_call: TRBV11-3
clone_size: -
j_call: TRBJ2-1

cdr3_nt: TGTGCCAGCAGTAGTAGCGGGGCCTCCTACAATGAGCAGTTCTTC
cdr3_aa: CASSSSGASYNEQFF
d_call: TRBD2
v_call: TRBV6-2/TRBV6-3
clone_size: few
j_call: TRBJ2-1

cdr3_nt: TGTGCCAGCGGGGAGACCTACGAGCAGTACTTC
cdr3_aa: CASGETYEQYF
d_call: -
v_call: TRBV6-1
clone_size: -
j_call: TRBJ2-7

cdr3_nt: TGTGCCAGCAGCGGGAAACAGGGGGAGTCTGCCAAAAACATTCAGTACTTC
cdr3_aa: CASSGKQGESAKNIQYF
d_call: TRBD1
v_call: TRBV7-8
clone_size: many
j_call: TRBJ2-4

cdr3_nt: TGTGCCAGCAGTTTCGGGGGGGCCACCCTCGGATACGAGCAGTACTTC
cdr3_aa: CASSFGGATLGYEQYF
d_call: TRBD2
v_call: TRBV7-2
clone_size: many
j_call: TRBJ2-7

cdr3_nt: TGTGCCAGCAGCTTTGAGATCGACGAGCAGTACTTC
cdr3_aa: CASSFEIDEQYF
d_call: -
v_call: TRBV7-9
clone_size: -
j_call: TRBJ2-7

cdr3_nt: TGTGCCAGCTCACGGACCGAAACCTACGAGCAGTACTTC
cdr3_aa: CASSRTETYEQYF
d_call: -
v_call: TRBV18
clone_size: -
j_call: TRBJ2-7

cdr3_nt: TGTGCCAGTAAATCCCCGAGGTATGAGCAGTTCTTC
cdr3_aa: CASKSPRYEQFF
d_call: -
v_call: TRBV19
clone_size: few
j_call: TRBJ2-1

cdr3_nt: TGTGCCAGCAGTTACGCAGGAAACAATGAGCAGTTCTTC
cdr3_aa: CASSYAGNNEQFF
d_call: -
v_call: TRBV6-2/TRBV6-3
clone_size: many
j_call: TRBJ2-1

cdr3_nt: TGTGCCACCAGTGATTCCCCGAGACCGCAGTTCTTC
cdr3_aa: CATSDSPRPQFF
d_call: -
v_call: TRBV24-1
clone_size: -
j_call: TRBJ2-1

cdr3_nt: TGCGCCAGCAGCCCCGGGACTAGCGGGAGGGACGAGCAGTTCTTC
cdr3_aa: CASSPGTSGRDEQFF
d_call: TRBD2
v_call: TRBV4-3
clone_size: once
j_call: TRBJ2-1

cdr3_nt: TGTGCCAGCAGCCCCCTACAGGGTCGGAATTCACCCCTCCACTTT
cdr3_aa: CASSPLQGRNSPLHF
d_call: -
v_call: TRBV7-8
clone_size: -
j_call: TRBJ1-6

cdr3_nt: TGTGCCAGCAGCCAGAGGGGGAACTACAATGAGCAGTTCTTC
cdr3_aa: CASSQRGNYNEQFF
d_call: -
v_call: TRBV11-2
clone_size: few
j_call: TRBJ2-1

cdr3_nt: TGCGCCAGCAGCAGGACACCTAACTATGGCTACACCTTC
cdr3_aa: CASSRTPNYGYTF
d_call: -
v_call: TRBV5-1
clone_size: -
j_call: TRBJ1-2

cdr3_nt: TGCAGCGTTCTGGGTATGAGCACAGATACGCAGTATTTT
cdr3_aa: CSVLGMSTDTQYF
d_call: -
v_call: TRBV29-1
clone_size: -
j_call: TRBJ2-3

cdr3_nt: TGTGCCAGCAGCCGGGGGCAGCGAGATACGCAGTATTTT
cdr3_aa: CASSRGQRDTQYF
d_call: -
v_call: TRBV7-2
clone_size: few
j_call: TRBJ2-3

cdr3_nt: TGTGCCAGCAGCGGGGGAATTGGGGGCTCAACGACCTACGAGCAGTACTTC
cdr3_aa: CASSGGIGGSTTYEQYF
d_call: -
v_call: TRBV5-4
clone_size: -
j_call: TRBJ2-7

cdr3_nt: TGCAGCGTTGTTGGGGATCAAGAGACCCAGTACTTC
cdr3_aa: CSVVGDQETQYF
d_call: -
v_call: TRBV29-1
clone_size: -
j_call: TRBJ2-5

cdr3_nt: TGTGCCAGCAGTGGGAACCCTGAAGCTTTCTTT
cdr3_aa: CASSGNPEAFF
d_call: -
v_call: TRBV6-6
clone_size: -
j_call: TRBJ1-1

cdr3_nt: TGTGCCAGCAGGCCCGGGACGCCCCTGGACTCTGGAAACACCATATATTTT
cdr3_aa: CASRPGTPLDSGNTIYF
d_call: -
v_call: TRBV5-4
clone_size: -
j_call: TRBJ1-3

cdr3_nt: TGTGCCAGTAGTAATGTTCCGGGGGCCTACGAGCAGTACTTC
cdr3_aa: CASSNVPGAYEQYF
d_call: -
v_call: TRBV19
clone_size: -
j_call: TRBJ2-7

cdr3_nt: TGTGCCAGCAGTTTTCCCCTGAGGGACTATGGCTACACCTTC
cdr3_aa: CASSFPLRDYGYTF
d_call: -
v_call: TRBV11-2
clone_size: -
j_call: TRBJ1-2

cdr3_nt: TGTGCCAGCAGCAAATCTAGCGGGAGTATACAAGAGACCCAGTACTTC
cdr3_aa: CASSKSSGSIQETQYF
d_call: TRBD2
v_call: TRBV7-2
clone_size: few
j_call: TRBJ2-5

cdr3_nt: TGTGCCAGTAGTATGGGGGGGCTGGGCACTGAAGCTTTCTTT
cdr3_aa: CASSMGGLGTEAFF
d_call: -
v_call: TRBV19
clone_size: few
j_call: TRBJ1-1

cdr3_nt: TGTGCCAGCAGCTTAGTTGGCGGAGATCTCGGGGAGCTGTTTTTT
cdr3_aa: CASSLVGGDLGELFF
d_call: -
v_call: TRBV11-2
clone_size: -
j_call: TRBJ2-2

cdr3_nt: TGTGCCAGTAGTATAGGGGGTGAGCAGTTCTTC
cdr3_aa: CASSIGGEQFF
d_call: -
v_call: TRBV19
clone_size: -
j_call: TRBJ2-1

cdr3_nt: TGTGCCAGCATTCGGGCCAGTCAAGAGACCCAGTACTTC
cdr3_aa: CASIRASQETQYF
d_call: -
v_call: TRBV2
clone_size: few
j_call: TRBJ2-5

cdr3_nt: TGCAGTGCTAGTGGCAGGGGGGGCTCCTACGAGCAGTACTTC
cdr3_aa: CSASGRGGSYEQYF
d_call: -
v_call: TRBV20-1
clone_size: -
j_call: TRBJ2-7

cdr3_nt: TGTGCCAGCAGTTTCCCTAGCGGGGACTACAATGAGCAGTTCTTC
cdr3_aa: CASSFPSGDYNEQFF
d_call: TRBD2
v_call: TRBV28
clone_size: -
j_call: TRBJ2-1

cdr3_nt: TGTGCCAGCAGTTACTCGAGTTTGGGGGACAGGGTGAAGCGTTCACCCCTCCACTTT
cdr3_aa: CASSYSSLGDRVKRSPLHF
d_call: TRBD1
v_call: TRBV6-6
clone_size: few
j_call: TRBJ1-6

cdr3_nt: TGTGCTAGTGGTTCCTGGGGGCTCGAGAGTGGCTACACCTTC
cdr3_aa: CASGSWGLESGYTF
d_call: -
v_call: TRBV12-5
clone_size: few
j_call: TRBJ1-2

cdr3_nt: TGTGCCAGCAGCGAGTCCGGAATCGGTGAGCAGTTCTTC
cdr3_aa: CASSESGIGEQFF
d_call: -
v_call: TRBV11-2
clone_size: -
j_call: TRBJ2-1

cdr3_nt: TGCAGCGTTGGACAGGGATATACCACTGAAGCTTTCTTT
cdr3_aa: CSVGQGYTTEAFF
d_call: TRBD1
v_call: TRBV29-1
clone_size: -
j_call: TRBJ1-1

cdr3_nt: TGCGCCAGCAGCCAAGATTCCCCAGATACGCAGTATTTT
cdr3_aa: CASSQDSPDTQYF
d_call: -
v_call: TRBV4-1
clone_size: -
j_call: TRBJ2-3

cdr3_nt: TGCGCCAGCAGCCTACTCTACTCCAAAAACAATGAGCAGTTCTTC
cdr3_aa: CASSLLYSKNNEQFF
d_call: -
v_call: TRBV4-3
clone_size: -
j_call: TRBJ2-1

cdr3_nt: TGTGCTAGTGGTTTGGTACTCGATGGCTACACCTTC
cdr3_aa: CASGLVLDGYTF
d_call: -
v_call: TRBV12-5
clone_size: once
j_call: TRBJ1-2

cdr3_nt: TGTGCCAGCAGCTTAGGGGGACGGTGGGGCTTGGGGACCCAGTACTTC
cdr3_aa: CASSLGGRWGLGTQYF
d_call: -
v_call: TRBV7-2
clone_size: -
j_call: TRBJ2-5

cdr3_nt: TGCGGAAAAACCCCGAGGGGGGGAGATACGCAGTATTTT
cdr3_aa: CGKTPRGGDTQYF
d_call: -
v_call: TRBV20-1
clone_size: -
j_call: TRBJ2-3

cdr3_nt: TGTGCCAGCAGCTTACAACAGGGAGATGGCTACACCTTC
cdr3_aa: CASSLQQGDGYTF
d_call: -
v_call: TRBV7-2
clone_size: -
j_call: TRBJ1-2

cdr3_nt: TGTGCCAGCAGCTTATGGGCTAGCTCCTACGAGCAGTACTTC
cdr3_aa: CASSLWASSYEQYF
d_call: -
v_call: TRBV7-2
clone_size: -
j_call: TRBJ2-7

cdr3_nt: TGTGCCAGCAGTTTAGGGAGGTCCGTCGAACATTTT
cdr3_aa: CASSLGRSVEHF
d_call: -
v_call: TRBV12-3/TRBV12-4
clone_size: few
j_call: TRBJ1-5

cdr3_nt: TGTGCCAGCATAGGGGCCCCGGGGGAGCTGTTTTTT
cdr3_aa: CASIGAPGELFF
d_call: -
v_call: TRBV28
clone_size: -
j_call: TRBJ2-2

cdr3_nt: TGTGCCAGCAGTTTTCGTACCCGGACTGAAGCTTTCTTT
cdr3_aa: CASSFRTRTEAFF
d_call: -
v_call: TRBV27
clone_size: -
j_call: TRBJ1-1

cdr3_nt: TGTGCCAGCAGTTTAGCGGCCAGACCCCCGGGGGCAGGCACTGAAGCTTTCTTT
cdr3_aa: CASSLAARPPGAGTEAFF
d_call: -
v_call: TRBV28
clone_size: -
j_call: TRBJ1-1

cdr3_nt: TGTGCCAGCAGCAGTGGACTAGCGGAGATCTACGAGCAGTACTTC
cdr3_aa: CASSSGLAEIYEQYF
d_call: TRBD2
v_call: TRBV7-2
clone_size: -
j_call: TRBJ2-7

cdr3_nt: TGTGCCAGCAGTTTACGGCTAGCGGGGGGGGCAGATACGCAGTATTTT
cdr3_aa: CASSLRLAGGADTQYF
d_call: TRBD2
v_call: TRBV12-3/TRBV12-4
clone_size: few
j_call: TRBJ2-3

cdr3_nt: TGCGCCAGCAGCCAAGGTCTCTTCTCAGAGCGGGAGCAGTTCTTC
cdr3_aa: CASSQGLFSEREQFF
d_call: -
v_call: TRBV4-1
clone_size: -
j_call: TRBJ2-1

cdr3_nt: TGTGCCAGCAGCACAACAGGGTTTAGGAACGAGCAGTACTTC
cdr3_aa: CASSTTGFRNEQYF
d_call: -
v_call: TRBV7-8
clone_size: -
j_call: TRBJ2-7

cdr3_nt: TGTGCCAGCAGTTTGCGCGGCGGGGGGAGCATCGATACGCAGTATTTT
cdr3_aa: CASSLRGGGSIDTQYF
d_call: TRBD2
v_call: TRBV27
clone_size: -
j_call: TRBJ2-3

cdr3_nt: TGTGCCAGCTCACCTGCCGGGACAGAAAACACAGATACGCAGTATTTT
cdr3_aa: CASSPAGTENTDTQYF
d_call: TRBD1
v_call: TRBV18
clone_size: -
j_call: TRBJ2-3

cdr3_nt: TGTGCCAGCAGCCCCGCGGCGGCCTCCTACGAGCAGTACTTC
cdr3_aa: CASSPAAASYEQYF
d_call: -
v_call: TRBV7-2
clone_size: few
j_call: TRBJ2-7

cdr3_nt: TGTGCCAGCAGCTACAGCACTATGAACACTGAAGCTTTCTTT
cdr3_aa: CASSYSTMNTEAFF
d_call: -
v_call: TRBV7-8
clone_size: few
j_call: TRBJ1-1

cdr3_nt: TGTGCCAGCAGTTACGCGCAAGCGGGAGTGGCAGATACGCAGTATTTT
cdr3_aa: CASSYAQAGVADTQYF
d_call: TRBD2
v_call: TRBV6-2/TRBV6-3
clone_size: -
j_call: TRBJ2-3